Listed here are 31 T cell receptor beta chains from one sample, sequenced in a study of OX40 agonist ivuxolimab in advanced cancers. Here immunoSEQ multiplex PCR was the method, and the copy in TCRdb shows in-frame clones only, minus some. Among roughly 140,000 clones, 94% were seen once, and the ten largest hold around 0.33%. The specimen was CD4+ or CD8+ T cells sorted from blood, collected in a trial of the OX40 agonist ivuxolimab. All receptors derive from an adult with an advanced solid tumor such as melanoma, head and neck, liver or kidney cancer.

The V and J genes are TRBV4-3 and TRBJ2-1, with 10 bases identical to TRBD2. The CDR3 sequence is 18 residues long. From germline, CDR1 is LGHNA and CDR2 YSLEER. V was pared by 4 bases and J by 4 bases, with 13 bases of the junction left unmatched. This CDR3 is CASSPQGPSGRAYNEQFF. CDR3 sequence (DNA): TGCGCCAGCAGCCCTCAAGGGCCTAGCGGGAGAGCTTACAATGAGCAGTTCTTC.

The CDR3 nucleotides read TGTGCCAGCAGCCCCGGGACAGGGGGGCGCGGCTACACCTTC. This encodes CASSPGTGGRGYTF. This rearrangement joins TRBV6-5 to TRBJ1-2; 11 bases fit TRBD1. Trimming at V came to 6 bases and at J to 8 bases, leaving 8 bases not matched to a gene. The CDR3 totals 14 residues. From germline, CDR1 is MNHEY and CDR2 SVGAGI.

This chain links TRBV7-9 with TRBJ1-1, with TRBD1 as a possible D gene (5 bases). V was shortened by 8 bases and J by 4 bases, with 17 bases between the two germline ends. The CDR3 has 14 residues. The germline V gene has CDR1 SEHNR and CDR2 FQNEAQ (reference sequence). CDR3 amino acids: CASQILGGSTEAFF. For the CDR3, the DNA is TGTGCCAGCCAAATCCTGGGGGGGTCCACTGAAGCTTTCTTT.

The J gene is TRBJ2-7, the V gene TRBV2, with no clear D. The CDR3 extends over 14 amino acids. Germline V CDR1 and CDR2: SNHLY, FYNNEI. V lost 7 bases and J 2 bases, leaving 15 bases between the germline ends. The CDR3, as DNA: TGTGCCAGCACCGAAGCGTCCATCCCCTACGAGCAGTACTTC. This gives the protein CASTEASIPYEQYF.

The CDR3 loop is CASSQDKSGETQYF. In nucleotides, the CDR3 is TGCGCCAGCAGCCAAGATAAATCGGGGGAGACCCAGTACTTC. The V call is TRBV4-3, the J call TRBJ2-5, with D maybe TRBD2 (5 bases). This CDR3 contains 14 residues. The ends were cut back, 0 bases at V and 5 bases at J, with 10 bases in the middle. Germline values: CDR1 LGHNA, CDR2 YSLEER.

The J gene is TRBJ2-3, the V gene TRBV15; D is perhaps TRBD1 (5 bases). Germline-derived CDR1 and CDR2 are LNHNV and YYDKDF (reference sequence). The CDR3 loop spans 14 amino acids. Trimming took 0 bases from V and 5 from J, leaving 9 bases between them. The CDR3 sequence is CATSREGVGDTQYF. As DNA, the CDR3 is TGTGCCACCAGCAGAGAAGGGGTAGGAGATACGCAGTATTTT. The whole variable domain, remainder taken from reference TRBV15 and TRBJ2-3, is DAMVIQNPRYQVTQFGKPVTLSCSQTLNHNVMYWYQQKSSQAPKLLFHYYDKDFNNEADTPDNFQSRRPNTSFCFLDIRSPGLGDTAMYLCATSREGVGDTQYFGPGTRLTVL.

The chain is built from TRBV9 and TRBJ2-1, with 12 nucleotides matching TRBD2. CDR3 length: 16 residues. Losses at the gene ends were 0 bases for V and 8 bases for J; bases not matched to a gene: 6. Germline-derived CDR1 and CDR2 are SGDLS and YYNGEE. DNA for the CDR3: TGTGCCAGCAGCGTAGGGCTAGCGGGGGGGCAGGATGAGCAGTTCTTC. It codes for CASSVGLAGGQDEQFF. Full variable domain (missing parts from reference TRBV9 and TRBJ2-1): DSGVTQTPKHLITATGQRVTLRCSPRSGDLSVYWYQQSLDQGLQFLIQYYNGEERAKGNILERFSAQQFPDLHSELNLSSLELGDSALYFCASSVGLAGGQDEQFFGPGTRLTVL.

The chain has TRBV4-3 and TRBJ2-3; no reliable D call. CDR1 LGHNA and CDR2 YSLEER come from the germline V gene. The ends were cut back, 2 bases at V and 1 base at J, with 13 bases in the middle. This CDR3 has 16 amino acids. CDR3 region: CASSQNRRLGTDTQYF. The CDR3 DNA follows: TGCGCCAGCAGCCAAAACAGAAGACTGGGCACAGATACGCAGTATTTT.

This chain links TRBV2 with TRBJ2-3; D gene ambiguous. The CDR3 totals 13 residues. Per germline, CDR1 SNHLY and CDR2 FYNNEI. Trimming took off 6 bases at V and 1 base at J, with 8 bases between the two ends. Here the CDR3 reads CASRVDRTDTQYF. The CDR3 DNA sequence: TGTGCCAGCAGGGTGGACCGCACAGATACGCAGTATTTT.

The V and J genes are TRBV7-9 and TRBJ2-1, with TRBD1 matching over 9 bases. The J segment lost 8 bases and the V segment lost 7 bases, leaving 15 bases of the junction unmatched. CDR1 and CDR2 (germline): SEHNR, FQNEAQ (reference sequence). The CDR3 length is 16 residues. In DNA, the CDR3 is TGTGCCAGCACCATAAACCGGGACAGGGATATGGATGAGCAGTTCTTC. Protein product: CASTINRDRDMDEQFF.

The chain links TRBV9 to TRBJ2-1; maybe TRBD1 (6 bases). Germline CDR1 reads SGDLS; CDR2 reads YYNGEE. Trimming took 6 bases from V and 3 from J, leaving 16 bases between them. The CDR3 extends over 15 amino acids. CDR3 loop: CASTTSGQNYNEQFF. The CDR3 bases are TGTGCCAGCACCACCTCGGGACAAAACTACAATGAGCAGTTCTTC.

The chain has TRBV6-5 and TRBJ1-1; 10 bases are shared with TRBD1. V lost 2 bases to trimming and J lost 0 bases; unmatched junction nucleotides: 3. The length of the CDR3 is 16 residues. Germline CDR1 is MNHEY and CDR2 is SVGAGI. CDR3 protein: CASSYGTGVVNTEAFF. CDR3 nucleotide sequence: TGTGCCAGCAGTTACGGGACAGGGGTTGTGAACACTGAAGCTTTCTTT.

This rearrangement joins TRBV20-1 to TRBJ2-3; D is ambiguous. Germline V CDR1 and CDR2: DFQATT, SNEGSKA (reference sequence). This CDR3 contains 10 residues. V was trimmed by 6 bases and J by 3 bases, leaving 4 bases between them. The CDR3 is CSASTDTQYF. The CDR3 nucleotides read TGCAGTGCCTCGACAGATACGCAGTATTTT.

The V gene is TRBV7-6, the J gene TRBJ2-5; D is uncertain. Per the germline V gene, CDR1 is SGHVS and CDR2 is FNYEAQ. The CDR3 has 13 residues. Trimming stripped 4 bases from V and 3 bases from J, with 9 bases between. The CDR3 DNA sequence: TGTGCCAGCAGCTCGACCCCTGAAGAGACCCAGTACTTC. Translated: CASSSTPEETQYF.

The V and J genes are TRBV4-3 and TRBJ1-2, with D hard to call. Germline values: CDR1 LGHNA, CDR2 YSLEER. The CDR3 runs 14 residues. V lost 0 bases to trimming and J lost 6 bases, with 11 bases between them. For the CDR3, the DNA is TGCGCCAGCAGCCAAGATATAGGGCGAGATGGCTACACCTTC. Its translation: CASSQDIGRDGYTF.

The chain uses TRBV6-5 and TRBJ1-5; D is uncertain. V shed 2 bases and J shed 0 bases, with 8 bases lying between them. CDR1 and CDR2 (germline): MNHEY, SVGAGI. This CDR3 region has 15 residues. The CDR3 sequence is CASSYRGGSNQPQHF. The CDR3 nucleotides read TGTGCCAGCAGTTACCGAGGTGGTAGCAATCAGCCCCAGCATTTT.

The chain uses TRBV7-6 and TRBJ1-5, with 9 nucleotides matching TRBD1. The CDR3 has 16 amino acids. Germline CDR1 and CDR2: SGHVS and FNYEAQ. The V segment lost 5 bases and the J segment 5 bases; nucleotides outside the gene matches: 10. CDR3 nucleotides: TGTGCCAGCAGCACCCACAGGGGGCGCCGGGATCAGCCCCAGCATTTT. Encoded protein: CASSTHRGRRDQPQHF.

J is TRBJ1-5 and V is TRBV6-1, with TRBD1 as a possible D gene (5 bases). Trimming stripped 4 bases from V and 0 bases from J, with 13 bases between. There are 16 residues in the CDR3. Germline V CDR1 and CDR2: MNHNS, SASEGT. This chain's CDR3 is CASSGTGLLSNQPQHF. CDR3 nucleotide sequence: TGTGCCAGCAGTGGCACGGGGCTCCTTAGCAATCAGCCCCAGCATTTT.

This clone has more than one count but fewer than ten. The J gene is TRBJ1-5, the V gene TRBV5-1; D perhaps matches TRBD1 (5 bases). Germline loops: CDR1 SGHRS, CDR2 YFSETQ. V lost 0 bases and J lost 7, with 17 bases in between. This CDR3 region has 16 residues. CDR3 sequence: CASSLAPHGGGQPQHF. CDR3 DNA: TGCGCCAGCAGCTTGGCCCCCCACGGGGGAGGACAGCCCCAGCATTTT.

This chain uses TRBV4-1 with TRBJ2-1; 16 bases are a match to TRBD2. Losses at the gene ends were 5 bases for V and 7 bases for J; bases not matched to a gene: 8. CDR1 is MGHRA and CDR2 is YSYEKL in the germline V gene. The CDR3 consists of 17 residues. CDR3 region: CASSAPGTSGRGNEQFF. In DNA form, the CDR3 reads TGCGCCAGCAGCGCTCCCGGGACTAGCGGGAGGGGGAATGAGCAGTTCTTC.

V usage is TRBV11-2 and J usage is TRBJ2-3; D not certain. V lost 4 bases and J lost 0, with 11 bases in between. This CDR3 comprises 15 residues. Germline loops: CDR1 SGHAT, CDR2 FQNNGV. Written as DNA, the CDR3 is TGTGCCAGCAGCTCTTGGACGCTTAGCACAGATACGCAGTATTTT. This encodes CASSSWTLSTDTQYF.

The V gene is TRBV9, the J gene TRBJ2-1, with D uncertain. The V gene's germline CDR1 is SGDLS and CDR2 YYNGEE. This CDR3 spans 13 amino acids. Trimming took 0 bases from V and 7 from J, leaving 8 bases between them. CDR3 in amino acids: CASSVAIGNEQFF. Here the CDR3 DNA reads TGTGCCAGCAGCGTAGCTATCGGTAATGAGCAGTTCTTC.

The V and J genes are TRBV18 and TRBJ1-5; no firm D call. Germline V CDR1 and CDR2: KGHSH, LQKENI. This CDR3 has 14 amino acids. Deletions cut 6 bases from V and 0 bases from J, with 9 bases between. This CDR3 reads CASSRGHSNQPQHF. CDR3 sequence (DNA): TGTGCCAGCTCGCGAGGGCATAGCAATCAGCCCCAGCATTTT. The full variable domain, its missing parts supplied by reference TRBV18 and TRBJ1-5, is NAGVMQNPRHLVRRRGQEARLRCSPMKGHSHVYWYRQLPEEGLKFMVYLQKENIIDESGMPKERFSAEFPKEGPSILRIQQVVRGDSAAYFCASSRGHSNQPQHFGDGTRLSIL.

With regard to this clone: Other DNA sequences from this sample encode an identical CDR3 as well. The chain combines TRBV10-3 with TRBJ2-3; weak D call: TRBD2 (5 bases). Germline values: CDR1 ENHRY, CDR2 SYGVKD. CDR3 length: 14 amino acids. V lost 5 bases to trimming and J lost 6 bases, with 15 bases between them. The CDR3 DNA reads TGTGCCATCAGTATCGGAGTCACGGGGGATACGCAGTATTTT. Amino acids: CAISIGVTGDTQYF.

This clone was recorded a few times. The chain links TRBV11-2 to TRBJ2-1; D unresolved. Germline CDR1 is SGHAT and CDR2 is FQNNGV. This CDR3 is built from 16 residues. The V end was cut by 4 bases, the J end by 0 bases, with 13 bases between. CDR3 residues: CASSSPGGLSYNEQFF. The CDR3 DNA follows: TGTGCCAGCAGCTCCCCCGGCGGCCTCTCCTACAATGAGCAGTTCTTC. The variable domain in full, with the rest retrieved from reference TRBV11-2 and TRBJ2-1, is EAGVAQSPRYKIIEKRQSVAFWCNPISGHATLYWYQQILGQGPKLLIQFQNNGVVDDSQLPKDRFSAERLKGVDSTLKIQPAKLEDSAVYLCASSSPGGLSYNEQFFGPGTRLTVL.

The chain carries TRBV6-4 and TRBJ1-2, with 7 bases lining up with TRBD1. The CDR3 has 18 amino acids. With V trimmed by 7 bases and J by 1 base, 18 bases remained unmatched. The germline V gene has CDR1 MRHNA and CDR2 SNTAGT. This chain's CDR3 is CASTNNGKGAALNYGYTF. In DNA, the CDR3 is TGTGCCAGCACAAACAATGGGAAGGGGGCGGCGCTTAACTATGGCTACACCTTC.

The gene calls are TRBV5-1 and TRBJ1-2; TRBD1 agrees at 7 bases. Losses at the gene ends were 0 bases for V and 6 bases for J; bases not matched to a gene: 2. The CDR3 runs 13 residues. Germline assignment: CDR1 SGHRS and CDR2 YFSETQ. The CDR3 region is CASSLGQGDGYTF. For the CDR3, the DNA is TGCGCCAGCAGCTTGGGTCAGGGGGATGGCTACACCTTC.

The V gene is TRBV29-1, the J gene TRBJ2-3, with D possibly being TRBD2 (7 bases). The V end lost 5 bases, the J end lost 4 bases, and 34 bases lay between the germline ends. The CDR3 is 20 residues long. Germline assignment: CDR1 SQVTM and CDR2 ANQGSEA. CDR3 DNA sequence: TGCAGCGTTCCCTCACCCGGGGGGCCCACTGTTTTGGGGTCCCCAGATACGCAGTATTTT. Protein product: CSVPSPGGPTVLGSPDTQYF.

This chain links TRBV6-5 with TRBJ2-3; D uncertain. Germline loops: CDR1 MNHEY, CDR2 SVGAGI. V gave up 4 bases and J gave up 3 bases, with 5 bases separating them. This CDR3 has 12 residues. In DNA form, the CDR3 reads TGTGCCAGCAGTTCCCCTACAGATACGCAGTATTTT. It codes for CASSSPTDTQYF.

This rearrangement joins TRBV4-3 to TRBJ1-4; TRBD1 matches at 8 bases. Germline CDR1 is LGHNA and CDR2 is YSLEER. V was clipped by 0 bases and J by 6 bases; unmatched bases: 6. The CDR3 has 16 residues. The CDR3 region has the DNA TGCGCCAGCAGCCAAGAGACACAGGGGGGTGATGAAAAACTGTTTTTT. It specifies CASSQETQGGDEKLFF.

The rearrangement links TRBV9 to TRBJ1-3; D unclear. Germline V CDR1 and CDR2: SGDLS, YYNGEE. V was trimmed by 4 bases and J by 0 bases, leaving 14 bases between them. The CDR3 sequence is 16 residues long. DNA of the CDR3: TGTGCCAGCAGCCGTCAAGGGTCTGTCTCTGGAAACACCATATATTTT. The encoded protein is CASSRQGSVSGNTIYF.